This T cell receptor beta chain was captured in a study of siplizumab effects on memory and regulatory T cells. Produced via immunoSEQ multiplex PCR; TCRdb's table is partial and in-frame only. The sample contains approximately 94,000 clones, over 90% of which appear only once. The germline V gene has CDR1 SGHAT and CDR2 FQDESV (reference sequence). The V end was cut by 2 bases, the J end by 3 bases, with 7 bases between. CDR3 size: 14 residues. V usage is TRBV11-1 and J usage is TRBJ2-2; TRBD1 might be the D (6 bases). The sequencing input was non-Treg CD4+ T cells sorted from blood. The receptor's source is a human donor in good health. This chain's CDR3 is CASSLSGDTGELFF. The CDR3 region has the DNA TGTGCCAGCAGCTTATCAGGGGACACCGGGGAGCTGTTTTTT.